The entry below gives a single T cell receptor (beta chain) sequence along with its context. As yet, its antigen is unknown. This sample was included in a study of T cells expressing NK-cell markers. At the level of the study: Seven donors tested HCMV-seropositive and one tested seronegative among the eight sequenced.

TCRdb re-called the 5' RACE reads and shows each CDR3 protein once, DNA omitted. The sample has 150,000 to 200,000 distinct CDR3 sequences; the top ten hold about a fifth. Germline CDR1 and CDR2: MNHEY and SMNVEV (reference sequence). CDR3 size: 18 residues. Points from the study as a whole: There remained a lack of clarity about HCMV specificity of expanded NKG2C+ T cell clones.

V gene TRBV27 combines with J gene TRBJ2-7; there is no DNA to check the TCRdb D call of TRBD2. The sequenced material came from blood T cells: a sorted CD56 or NKG2C T cell subset, CD4+ or CD8+ T cells, or bulk PBMC T cells (not recorded which). This TCR came from a woman aged 18 to 75 in good health. The chain's CDR3 is CASTSQAGLAGQVYEQYF.